One sample yielded the 10 T cell receptor beta chains listed below, sequenced in a study of T-cell reconstitution after alpha-beta-depleted transplantation in children. Unique molecular identifiers were incorporated into the prepared TCRbeta library. TCRdb fed the PCR reads into MiXCR, producing one record per CDR3 protein. The profile shows around 580,000 distinct CDR3 sequences, more than 20% of them singletons. The source material was PBMCs, sampled before TCRalphabeta/CD19-depleted stem cell transplant. Receptor source: a boy younger than two with Wiskott-Aldrich syndrome, due to receive a stem cell transplant.

This chain links TRBV6-5 with TRBJ1-5, with D unresolved. Germline V CDR1 and CDR2: MNHEY, SVGAGI. The CDR3 runs 16 residues. Trimming pared 5 bases from V and 2 bases from J, leaving 16 bases between. CDR3 region: CASSPRSGFGNQPQHF. The CDR3 coding sequence is TGTGCCAGCAGTCCTCGGTCGGGTTTTGGCAATCAGCCCCAGCATTTT.

This clonotype has more than one count but fewer than ten. This chain links TRBV5-1 with TRBJ2-1; 9 positions agree with TRBD2. The CDR3 totals 20 residues. Germline values: CDR1 SGHRS, CDR2 YFSETQ. J lost 4 bases, V lost 4 bases, and 21 bases had no gene match. DNA for the CDR3: TGCGCCAGCAGCCCCGGACGAGCGGGAGGAATCCCTCTCCCGTACAATGAGCAGTTCTTC. Translation: CASSPGRAGGIPLPYNEQFF.

There are a few counts of this clonotype. The genes are TRBV5-1 and TRBJ1-1, with D unresolved. V was cut by 0 bases and J by 1 base, with 10 bases left in between. In germline, CDR1 is SGHRS, CDR2 YFSETQ. The CDR3 loop spans 15 amino acids. For the CDR3, the DNA is TGCGCCAGCAGCTTGGCGGTGGGGAGGAACACTGAAGCTTTCTTT. Its translation is CASSLAVGRNTEAFF.

V and J are TRBV5-1 and TRBJ2-7; weak D call: TRBD2 (5 bases). CDR1 and CDR2 (germline): SGHRS, YFSETQ. The V gene lost 0 bases and the J gene lost 3 bases, with 10 bases spanning the gap. This CDR3 is 14 amino acids long. CDR3 bases: TGCGCCAGCAGCTTGGCGGGGAACCGCTACGAGCAGTACTTC. Its translation is CASSLAGNRYEQYF.

J is TRBJ2-3 and V is TRBV12-3 or TRBV12-4, with 14 bases matching TRBD2. The CDR3 runs 16 residues. Trimming cost V 4 bases and J 4 bases; bases outside gene matches: 4. The CDR3 nucleotides are TGTGCCAGCAGTTGGGGGACTAGCGGGAGTGCAGATACGCAGTATTTT. This sequence encodes CASSWGTSGSADTQYF.

The J gene is TRBJ1-1, the V gene TRBV3-1; D is undetermined. This CDR3 comprises 17 residues. V lost 0 bases, J lost 0 bases, and 14 bases lay in between. Germline lookup yields CDR1 LGHDT and CDR2 YNNKEL (reference sequence). CDR3 bases: TGTGCCAGCAGCCAAGATACCGGACTTATTATGAACACTGAAGCTTTCTTT. Its translation is CASSQDTGLIMNTEAFF.

This clonotype has a handful of counts. CDR3 sequence: CASSEAKLVYNEQFF. In nucleotides, the CDR3 is TGTGCCAGCAGTGAAGCGAAACTTGTCTACAATGAGCAGTTCTTC. The V and J genes are TRBV27 and TRBJ2-1; no reliable D call. This CDR3 is built from 15 residues. The germline V gene encodes CDR1 MNHEY and CDR2 SMNVEV (reference sequence). The V end lost 5 bases, the J end lost 3 bases, and 14 bases lay between the germline ends.

This clonotype has more than one count but fewer than ten. The gene calls are TRBV20-1 and TRBJ1-2; 7 bases align to TRBD1. CDR3 length: 12 residues. With 1 base clipped from V and 7 bases from J, the junction kept 3 bases outside the gene matches. Looked up from germline, CDR1 is DFQATT and CDR2 is SNEGSKA (reference sequence). DNA of the CDR3: TGCAGTGCTAGAGTTGGGACAGTTGGCTACACCTTC. Translated, it gives CSARVGTVGYTF.

The rearrangement uses TRBV9 and TRBJ2-5; 8 bases are shared with TRBD1. Per the germline V gene, CDR1 is SGDLS and CDR2 is YYNGEE. The ends lost 3 bases at V and 3 bases at J; junction bases unmatched: 13. The CDR3 length is 17 residues. The DNA of the CDR3 is TGTGCCAGCAGCGAACCGCCGGGACAGGATATTGAAGAGACCCAGTACTTC. It encodes CASSEPPGQDIEETQYF.

This clonotype occurred once. V and J are TRBV5-6 and TRBJ2-7, with TRBD2 matching over 9 bases. Germline loops: CDR1 SGHDT, CDR2 YYEEEE. With 1 base clipped from V and 2 bases from J, the junction kept 7 bases outside the gene matches. The CDR3 has 16 residues. The CDR3 here is CASSLMVAGDPYEQYF. CDR3 nucleotides: TGTGCCAGCAGCTTGATGGTAGCGGGAGACCCCTACGAGCAGTACTTC.